These 18 T cell receptor beta chains came from one sample sequenced in a study of graft-versus-host responses after intestinal transplantation. TCRdb keeps only in-frame clones here, not all; method: immunoSEQ multiplex PCR. The data contain roughly 99,000 clones, roughly 86% of them singletons. This material consisted of PBMCs, taken 255 days after intestinal transplant. Receptors originate from a human patient who received an intestinal transplant, so some T cells may come from the graft donor.

CDR3 region: CASSATGRSHKSRANVLTF. The CDR3 nucleotides are TGCGCCAGCAGTGCAACAGGAAGATCGCACAAAAGTCGGGCCAACGTCCTGACTTTC. The chain is built from TRBV10-1 and TRBJ2-6, with D tentatively TRBD1 (5 bases). CDR3 length equals 19 residues. Trimming removed 4 bases at V and 5 bases at J, with 24 bases between. Germline values: CDR1 WNHNN, CDR2 SYGVQD (reference sequence).

This chain links TRBV7-9 with TRBJ1-5; the D gene is possibly TRBD1 (5 bases). Trimming stripped 3 bases from V and 4 bases from J, with 7 bases between. CDR3 length: 13 residues. Per germline, CDR1 SEHNR and CDR2 FQNEAQ (reference sequence). The chain's CDR3 is CASSFNRNQPQHF. CDR3 bases: TGTGCCAGCAGCTTCAACAGGAATCAGCCCCAGCATTTT.

The V call is TRBV6-1, the J call TRBJ1-1; no reliable D call. The CDR3 spans 14 residues. Germline CDR1 reads MNHNS; CDR2 reads SASEGT. The V gene lost 6 bases and the J gene lost 3 bases, with 14 bases spanning the gap. The CDR3 protein is CASSPTGAYTEAFF. Here the CDR3 DNA reads TGTGCCAGCAGCCCGACTGGAGCATACACTGAAGCTTTCTTT.

The chain carries TRBV29-1 and TRBJ1-3, with D hard to call. Germline CDR1 SQVTM, CDR2 ANQGSEA. V lost 4 bases and J 3 bases, leaving 4 bases between the germline ends. The length of the CDR3 is 11 residues. This chain's CDR3 is CSVVSGNTIYF. In nucleotides, the CDR3 is TGCAGCGTTGTAAGTGGAAACACCATATATTTT.

V usage is TRBV6-6 and J usage is TRBJ2-1, with TRBD2 as a possible D gene (6 bases). V was pared by 4 bases and J by 8 bases, with 12 bases between. CDR1 and CDR2 from the germline V gene are MNHNY and SVGAGI (reference sequence). The CDR3 extends over 13 amino acids. This chain's CDR3 is CASSLYGGDEQFF. CDR3 nucleotide sequence: TGTGCCAGCAGTTTGTACGGGGGTGATGAGCAGTTCTTC.

The chain employs TRBV5-1 and TRBJ1-1; D is undetermined. The V gene's germline CDR1 is SGHRS and CDR2 YFSETQ. The CDR3 runs to 17 residues. V lost 4 bases, J lost 0 bases, and 19 bases lay in between. DNA for the CDR3: TGCGCCAGCAGCCCGTTGCAGTCCAGTGTTATGAACACTGAAGCTTTCTTT. Translating it yields CASSPLQSSVMNTEAFF.

This rearrangement joins TRBV6-5 to TRBJ1-1; 11 nucleotides match TRBD1. Per the germline V gene, CDR1 is MNHEY and CDR2 is SVGAGI. CDR3 size: 16 residues. Unmatched junction bases numbered 1, after V lost 0 bases and J lost 1 base. CDR3 loop: CASSYSGQGGNTEAFF. DNA of the CDR3: TGTGCCAGCAGTTACTCGGGACAGGGGGGGAACACTGAAGCTTTCTTT.

The chain carries TRBV18 and TRBJ1-3; D call uncertain. V was cut by 2 bases and J by 2 bases, with 13 bases left in between. The CDR3 contains 16 residues. Germline CDR1 reads KGHSH; CDR2 reads LQKENI. DNA for the CDR3: TGTGCCAGCTCACCAAAGGGAGGAGGACCTGGAAACACCATATATTTT. Its translation is CASSPKGGGPGNTIYF.

CDR3 residues: CASSGVILSAANTGELFF. The CDR3 DNA reads TGTGCCAGCAGCGGGGTCATCCTTAGCGCTGCGAACACCGGGGAGCTGTTTTTT. This chain links TRBV5-6 with TRBJ2-2; the D gene is possibly TRBD2 (5 bases). The length of the CDR3 is 18 residues. V lost 4 bases, J lost 0 bases, and 19 bases lay in between. Germline CDR1 reads SGHDT; CDR2 reads YYEEEE.

The table lists this clone with a count of one. V usage is TRBV5-1 and J usage is TRBJ2-1; 10 nucleotides align to TRBD2. The CDR3 is 16 residues long. With 2 bases clipped from V and 2 bases from J, the junction kept 4 bases outside the gene matches. Germline V lookup: CDR1 SGHRS, CDR2 YFSETQ. Written as DNA, the CDR3 is TGCGCCAGCAGCTTACTAGCGGGGAGTGCCTACAATGAGCAGTTCTTC. As protein: CASSLLAGSAYNEQFF.

This clone was seen a single time. The chain links TRBV4-3 to TRBJ1-2; TRBD1 agrees at 7 bases. Germline V gene data show CDR1 as LGHNA and CDR2 as YSLEER. With 1 base clipped from V and 4 bases from J, the junction kept 6 bases outside the gene matches. This CDR3 comprises 15 residues. CDR3 DNA: TGCGCCAGCAGCCAAGGGTCAGGGGGAGGCTATGGCTACACCTTC. This translates into CASSQGSGGGYGYTF.

V is TRBV27 and J is TRBJ1-1; TRBD1 is a possible D gene (5 bases). The CDR3 runs to 17 residues. Trimming stripped 0 bases from V and 7 bases from J, with 21 bases between. Germline V gene lookup returns CDR1 MNHEY and CDR2 SMNVEV (reference sequence). The CDR3 DNA follows: TGTGCCAGCAGTTTATCAGGGGTGTGGGGCAGGTTTCGTGAAGCTTTCTTT. Translating gives CASSLSGVWGRFREAFF.

The gene calls are TRBV7-8 and TRBJ1-1; no clear D. CDR1 and CDR2 (germline): SGHVS, FQNEAQ. Trimming removed 2 bases from V and 6 bases from J, with 22 bases in between. The CDR3 runs to 17 residues. The CDR3 DNA sequence: TGTGCCAGCAGCTTATACGTAGTCTTATCTCAGGACGCTGAAGCTTTCTTT. It specifies CASSLYVVLSQDAEAFF.

The J gene is TRBJ1-2, the V gene TRBV7-9; weak D call: TRBD1 (6 bases). Germline CDR1 is SEHNR and CDR2 is FQNEAQ (reference sequence). V was clipped by 5 bases and J by 4 bases, with 8 bases between them. This CDR3 contains 12 residues. CDR3 loop: CASSPRGYGYTF. DNA for the CDR3: TGTGCCAGCAGCCCCAGGGGCTATGGCTACACCTTC.

This clone has more than one count but fewer than ten. The V gene is TRBV27, the J gene TRBJ1-2; TRBD1 might be the D (5 bases). The CDR3 is 13 amino acids. The ends were cut back, 2 bases at V and 5 bases at J, with 9 bases in the middle. Germline-derived CDR1 and CDR2 are MNHEY and SMNVEV (reference sequence). The CDR3 is CASSLKGTYGYTF. The CDR3 bases are TGTGCCAGCAGTTTAAAGGGGACTTATGGCTACACCTTC.

The chain has TRBV5-6 and TRBJ2-3; D call uncertain. With 2 bases removed from V and 1 base from J, the gap between germline ends came to 2 bases. The germline gives CDR1 SGHDT, CDR2 YYEEEE. The CDR3 has 12 residues. The CDR3 spells CASSFGTDTQYF. The CDR3 DNA reads as TGTGCCAGCAGCTTTGGCACAGATACGCAGTATTTT.

The V and J genes are TRBV6-1 and TRBJ2-2, with D tentatively TRBD1 (5 bases). Looked up from germline, CDR1 is MNHNS and CDR2 is SASEGT. V gave up 6 bases and J gave up 2 bases, with 13 bases separating them. The CDR3 is made up of 15 amino acids. The CDR3 DNA reads as TGTGCCAGCAGCCTAGAGACAGCTAACACCGGGGAGCTGTTTTTT. The encoded protein is CASSLETANTGELFF.

This sequence joins TRBV28 and TRBJ1-2; D is ambiguous. Germline values: CDR1 MDHEN, CDR2 SYDVKM. CDR3 length: 15 amino acids. The germline V and J ends were trimmed by 4 bases and 7 bases, with 19 bases remaining between them. CDR3 sequence reads: CASSSSWRELSGYTF. The CDR3 DNA reads as TGTGCCAGCAGTTCCTCCTGGAGGGAGTTGAGTGGCTACACCTTC.